This TCR beta chain comes out of a study of blood T cell repertoires in COVID-19. The wider study: Sites across the United States, Italy and Spain contributed samples from acute and convalescent COVID-19. T cells, B-cell-depleted T cells, or PBMCs supplied cDNA or gDNA.

In the original processing: By means of reference gene primer amplification, nucleated cell counts were estimated. Produced via immunoSEQ multiplex PCR; TCRdb's table is partial and in-frame only. From that table come the V and J calls and clone size; the DNA was used to work out D and trimming. Of approximately 97,000 clones listed, about 87% are singletons. The sequence came from a man aged 45-65 years with active or convalescent COVID-19. The sample was peripheral blood.

CDR3 region: CASSSGTGLINTEAFF. The CDR3 DNA is TGTGCCAGCAGCTCCGGGACAGGGCTTATAAACACTGAAGCTTTCTTT. The genes are TRBV11-2 and TRBJ1-1, with 9 nucleotides matching TRBD1. Losses at the gene ends were 4 bases for V and 2 bases for J; bases not matched to a gene: 8. The length of the CDR3 is 16 residues. The germline CDR1 and CDR2 sequences are SGHAT and FQNNGV.